The present entry profiles one T cell receptor beta chain with its context. What it recognizes is unknown. Additional DNA sequences in this sample encode the identical CDR3. The V and J ends lost 3 bases and 3 bases respectively, with 7 bases between them. Germline V gene sequence: CDR1 SGDLS, CDR2 YYNGEE. CDR3 size: 12 residues. These data belong to a study of CD8+ T cells in alopecia areata. cDNA serving as the sequencing template came from extracted, reverse transcribed RNA. Assay used: immunoSEQ multiplex PCR; TCRdb lists only in-frame clones, some missing. This table has over 150,000 clones, 56% appearing once. Study-level findings and limits: Lesional scalp, especially alopecia totalis/universalis, showed higher clonality than normal scalp.

PBMCs yielded sorted CD4+ and CD8+ T cells. Input material: CD8+ T cells sorted from blood. The receptor was derived from a human donor in good health. The chain uses TRBV9 and TRBJ2-7; D is undetermined. The CDR3 here is CASSAPGYEQYF. CDR3 sequence (DNA): TGTGCCAGCAGCGCCCCCGGCTACGAGCAGTACTTC.